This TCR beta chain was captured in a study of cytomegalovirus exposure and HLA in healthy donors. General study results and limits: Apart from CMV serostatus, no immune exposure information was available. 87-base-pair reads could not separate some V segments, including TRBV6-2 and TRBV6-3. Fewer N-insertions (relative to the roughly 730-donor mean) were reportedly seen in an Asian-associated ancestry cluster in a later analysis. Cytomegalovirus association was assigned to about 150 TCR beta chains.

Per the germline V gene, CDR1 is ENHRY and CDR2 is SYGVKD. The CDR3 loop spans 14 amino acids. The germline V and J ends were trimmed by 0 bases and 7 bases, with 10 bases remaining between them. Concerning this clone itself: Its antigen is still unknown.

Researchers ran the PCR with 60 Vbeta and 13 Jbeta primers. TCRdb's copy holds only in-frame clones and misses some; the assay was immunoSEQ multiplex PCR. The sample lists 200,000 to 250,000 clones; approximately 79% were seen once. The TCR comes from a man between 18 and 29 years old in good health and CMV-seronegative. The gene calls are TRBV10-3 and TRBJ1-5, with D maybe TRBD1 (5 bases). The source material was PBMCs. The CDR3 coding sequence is TGTGCCATCAGTGAGTCAGACAGTTTGCAGCCCCAGCATTTT. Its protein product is CAISESDSLQPQHF.